This is a list of T cell receptor beta chains from one sample in a study of blood T cell repertoires in COVID-19. Assay: immunoSEQ multiplex PCR; the TCRdb copy retains only in-frame clones and omits some. The table has around 250,000 clones, 80% to 90% seen once. The sample consisted of PBMCs or T cells enriched from blood (not recorded which). The receptors were gathered from a man between 18 and 35 years old who had recovered from COVID-19. Each CDR3 is given with its conserved first and last residue. A D gene is named only where the DNA matches it firmly. Where a row states a size, it is once, few, many or the class of an expanded clone; other rows omit it.

D gene	V gene	J gene	clone size	CDR3 DNA	CDR3 protein
.	TRBV27	TRBJ1-2	.	TGTGCCAGCCTACCGGTCGCGGCCGCTAACTATGGCTACACCTTC	CASLPVAAANYGYTF
TRBD1	TRBV27	TRBJ2-1	.	TGTGCCAGCAGTCCTCAGGGGGCAATGGGAGTTATAGAGCAGTTCTTC	CASSPQGAMGVIEQFF
TRBD1	TRBV7-9	TRBJ1-3	.	TGTGCCAGCAGCCTCCGACAGGGGAAGGCTGGAAACACCATATATTTT	CASSLRQGKAGNTIYF
.	TRBV6-4	TRBJ2-2	.	TGTGCCAGCAGTGACAGGGGCGCGGACACCGGGGAGCTGTTTTTT	CASSDRGADTGELFF
.	TRBV7-2	TRBJ1-1	few	TGTGCCAGCAGCTTATCAGGTTGGAACGATGAAGCTTTCTTT	CASSLSGWNDEAFF
.	TRBV7-9	TRBJ2-3	.	TGTGCCAGCAGCCCGGACTTGTTTAATACGCAGTATTTT	CASSPDLFNTQYF
TRBD1	TRBV7-9	TRBJ2-3	few	TGTGCCAGCAGCCTGGGACAGGCCACAGATACGCAGTATTTT	CASSLGQATDTQYF
.	TRBV7-9	TRBJ2-2	.	TGTGCCAGGGAACTAGATCACGGGGAGCTGTTTTTT	CARELDHGELFF
TRBD2	TRBV7-8	TRBJ2-7	.	TGTGCCAGCAGCTTCGGGACTACCCGGAATCTATGGGGCGAGCAGTACTTC	CASSFGTTRNLWGEQYF
TRBD1	TRBV7-2	TRBJ1-4	.	TGTGCCAGCAGCTTAGGACAGGGTGGTGAAAAACTGTTTTTT	CASSLGQGGEKLFF
TRBD2	TRBV7-6	TRBJ2-7	.	TGTGCCAGCAGCCCCGGGACTAGTTCTTCCGAGCAGTACTTC	CASSPGTSSSEQYF
TRBD1	TRBV5-1	TRBJ1-5	.	TGCGCCAGCAGCTTGGAGGGACAGGGTCATCAGCCCCAGCATTTT	CASSLEGQGHQPQHF